The clone carrying this TCR beta chain occurred many times. Its antigen is currently unknown. The CDR3 runs 14 residues. V was shortened by 7 bases and J by 2 bases, with 14 bases between the two germline ends. Germline CDR1 and CDR2: LNHDA and SQIVND (reference sequence). This record belongs to a study of breast tumors, draining lymph nodes, adjacent tissues. Findings and limits, study-wide: Luminal-like breast cancer showed significantly greater tumor-nontumor repertoire similarity than basal-like breast cancer did.

TCRdb ran MiXCR on the multiplex PCR reads and lists one entry per CDR3 protein. The table lists roughly 100,000 distinct CDR3 sequences, about 30% of them singletons. Breast cancer patients provided tissue from their axillary draining lymph nodes. This chain joins TRBV19 and TRBJ1-2; unclear D gene. The specimen sequenced was axillary lymph node tissue. This clonotype was sampled from a female donor with breast cancer. Some clones in this sample may be carry-over from other donors' samples. The CDR3 loop is CASTVAYLNYGYTF. The CDR3 nucleotides are TGTGCCAGTACGGTAGCGTACTTAAACTATGGCTACACCTTC.